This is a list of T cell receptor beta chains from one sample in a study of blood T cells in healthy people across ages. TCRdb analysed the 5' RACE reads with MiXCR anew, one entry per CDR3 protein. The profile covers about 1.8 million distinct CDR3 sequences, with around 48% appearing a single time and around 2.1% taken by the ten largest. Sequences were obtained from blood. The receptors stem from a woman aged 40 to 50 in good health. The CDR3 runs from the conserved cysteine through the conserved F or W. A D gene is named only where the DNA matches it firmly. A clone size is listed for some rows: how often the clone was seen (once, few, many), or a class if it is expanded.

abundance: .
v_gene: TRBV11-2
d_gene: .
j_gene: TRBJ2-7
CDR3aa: CASSLERIAIIYEQYF
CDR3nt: TGTGCCAGCAGCTTAGAACGGATCGCCATTATCTACGAGCAGTACTTC

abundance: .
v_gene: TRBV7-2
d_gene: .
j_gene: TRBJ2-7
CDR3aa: CASSLKGGVPAYEQYF
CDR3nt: TGTGCCAGCAGCTTAAAGGGCGGGGTCCCAGCCTACGAGCAGTACTTC

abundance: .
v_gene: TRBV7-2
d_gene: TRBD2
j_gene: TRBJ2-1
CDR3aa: CASRDSGTSSYNEQFF
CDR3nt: TGTGCCAGCAGAGATTCCGGGACTAGCTCCTACAATGAGCAGTTCTTC

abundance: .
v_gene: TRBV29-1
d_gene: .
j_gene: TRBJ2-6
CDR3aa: CSVDASWGSGANVLTF
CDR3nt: TGCAGCGTTGACGCTAGTTGGGGTTCTGGGGCCAACGTCCTGACTTTC

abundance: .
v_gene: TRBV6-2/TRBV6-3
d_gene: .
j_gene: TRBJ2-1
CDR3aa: CASSTLESPDNEQFF
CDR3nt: TGTGCCAGCAGTACTCTAGAGTCCCCTGACAATGAGCAGTTCTTC

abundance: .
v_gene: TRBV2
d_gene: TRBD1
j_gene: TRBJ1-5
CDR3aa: CASSEATGPYSNQPQHF
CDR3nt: TGTGCCAGCAGTGAAGCGACAGGGCCTTATAGCAATCAGCCCCAGCATTTT

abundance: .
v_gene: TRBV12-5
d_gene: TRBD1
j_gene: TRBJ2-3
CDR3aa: CAGGFGQKIQGQGGDTQYF
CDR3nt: TGTGCTGGTGGTTTTGGCCAAAAGATTCAAGGACAGGGGGGAGATACGCAGTATTTT

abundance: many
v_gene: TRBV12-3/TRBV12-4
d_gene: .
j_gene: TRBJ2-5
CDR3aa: CASSRGEETQYF
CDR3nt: TGTGCCAGCAGCCGTGGGGAAGAGACCCAGTACTTC

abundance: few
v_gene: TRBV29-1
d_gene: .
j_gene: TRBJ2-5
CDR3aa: CSVGVGLGGNEQYF
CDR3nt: TGCAGCGTTGGGGTGGGACTGGGAGGCAATGAGCAGTACTTC

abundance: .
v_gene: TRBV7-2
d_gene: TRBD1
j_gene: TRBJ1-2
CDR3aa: CASSLEVGTGGYTF
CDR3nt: TGTGCCAGCAGCTTAGAAGTGGGGACAGGTGGCTACACCTTC

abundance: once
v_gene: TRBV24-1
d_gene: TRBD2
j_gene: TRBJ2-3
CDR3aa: CATSDAGVRADTQYF
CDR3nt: TGTGCCACCAGTGATGCGGGGGTTCGAGCAGATACGCAGTATTTT

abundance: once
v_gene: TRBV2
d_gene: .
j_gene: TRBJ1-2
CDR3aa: CARADYNYGYTF
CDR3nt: TGTGCCAGGGCAGATTATAACTATGGCTACACCTTC

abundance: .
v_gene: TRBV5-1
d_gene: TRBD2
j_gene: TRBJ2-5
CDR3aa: CASSSGTSGARQETQYF
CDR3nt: TGCGCCAGCAGCTCGGGGACTAGCGGGGCGCGACAAGAGACCCAGTACTTC

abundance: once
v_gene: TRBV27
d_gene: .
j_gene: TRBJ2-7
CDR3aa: CASYEGGGGRPYEQYF
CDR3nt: TGTGCCAGCTACGAAGGGGGCGGGGGGCGACCCTACGAGCAGTACTTC

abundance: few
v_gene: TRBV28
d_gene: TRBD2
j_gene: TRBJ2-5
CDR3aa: CASSQTSSGQETQYF
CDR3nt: TGTGCCAGCAGTCAAACCTCTAGCGGCCAAGAGACCCAGTACTTC

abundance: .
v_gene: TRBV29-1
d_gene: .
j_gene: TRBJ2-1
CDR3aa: CSVGVPNEQFF
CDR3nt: TGCAGCGTTGGGGTTCCCAATGAGCAGTTCTTC